This is a list of T cell receptor beta chains from one sample in a study of blood T cells in healthy people across ages. From the 5' RACE reads, TCRdb called clonotypes with MiXCR, one entry per CDR3 protein. The profile covers 650,000 to 800,000 distinct CDR3 sequences, with approximately 48% appearing a single time and about 21% taken by the ten largest. Sample: blood. All receptors derive from a man in his sixties in good health. The CDR3 runs from the conserved cysteine through the conserved F or W. A D gene is named only where the DNA matches it firmly. For some rows the clone size is stated as once, few or many, or as a class when expanded; others skip it.

abundance: NA
v_gene: TRBV4-2
j_gene: TRBJ1-5
d_gene: NA
CDR3nt: TGTGCCAGCAGCCCTAGGGGCCAAACGGATCAGCCCCAGCATTTT
CDR3aa: CASSPRGQTDQPQHF

abundance: few
v_gene: TRBV4-3
j_gene: TRBJ2-5
d_gene: TRBD2
CDR3nt: TGCGCCAGCAGCCAATCAAGGGTTGGCGGGACTAGCGGGGGAGAGACCCAGTACTTC
CDR3aa: CASSQSRVGGTSGGETQYF

abundance: once
v_gene: TRBV7-9
j_gene: TRBJ1-1
d_gene: NA
CDR3nt: TGTGCCAGCAGCTCATATGTGGGGGCGGGCACTGAAGCTTTCTTT
CDR3aa: CASSSYVGAGTEAFF

abundance: few
v_gene: TRBV28
j_gene: TRBJ1-6
d_gene: NA
CDR3nt: TGTGCCAGCAGTCCCATTAGGGGCAACCGGGGGAATTCACCCCTCCACTTT
CDR3aa: CASSPIRGNRGNSPLHF

abundance: NA
v_gene: TRBV6-2/TRBV6-3
j_gene: TRBJ1-6
d_gene: NA
CDR3nt: TGTGCCAGCAGTAACGTGGGCAGTAATTCACCCCTCCACTTT
CDR3aa: CASSNVGSNSPLHF

abundance: many
v_gene: TRBV20-1
j_gene: TRBJ2-7
d_gene: TRBD2
CDR3nt: TGCAGTGCTACCCCCGGACTAGCGGCCTACGAGCAGTACTTC
CDR3aa: CSATPGLAAYEQYF

abundance: NA
v_gene: TRBV18
j_gene: TRBJ2-5
d_gene: TRBD2
CDR3nt: TGTGCCAGCTCACGCCCTAGCGGCCAAGAGACCCAGTACTTC
CDR3aa: CASSRPSGQETQYF

abundance: few
v_gene: TRBV14
j_gene: TRBJ1-1
d_gene: NA
CDR3nt: TGTGCCAGCAGCCAAGATTATAGACCAAACACTGAAGCTTTCTTT
CDR3aa: CASSQDYRPNTEAFF

abundance: NA
v_gene: TRBV6-1
j_gene: TRBJ2-7
d_gene: NA
CDR3nt: TGTGCCAGCAGTGAATGGAGGGGAGGTATGGGGGCAAGATCCTACGAGCAGTACTTC
CDR3aa: CASSEWRGGMGARSYEQYF

abundance: many
v_gene: TRBV7-2
j_gene: TRBJ2-5
d_gene: NA
CDR3nt: TGTGCCAGCAGCTTAGGTCTGGGGCAGGGGGGAGAGACCCAGTACTTC
CDR3aa: CASSLGLGQGGETQYF

abundance: NA
v_gene: TRBV20-1
j_gene: TRBJ2-7
d_gene: NA
CDR3nt: TGCAGTGCTAGTCCCCTGCCAGGCTACGAGCAGTACTTC
CDR3aa: CSASPLPGYEQYF

abundance: NA
v_gene: TRBV5-1
j_gene: TRBJ2-5
d_gene: NA
CDR3nt: TGCGCCAGCAGCCCCCGTCTAGGGGGGGAGACCCAGTACTTC
CDR3aa: CASSPRLGGETQYF